A selection of T cell receptor beta chains follows, all from one sample in a study of blood T cell repertoires in COVID-19. Using immunoSEQ multiplex PCR, the repertoire was profiled, and TCRdb retains in-frame clones only, with some absent. The sample lists 200,000 to 250,000 clones, about four fifths occurring once. Input material: peripheral blood. All receptors come from a woman older than 75 with acute or convalescent COVID-19. Each CDR3 is given with its conserved first and last residue. The D gene is left open where the match is weak. For some rows the clone size is stated as once, few or many, or as a class when expanded; others skip it.

v_gene	abundance	j_gene	d_gene	CDR3nt	CDR3aa
TRBV29-1	.	TRBJ2-2	TRBD2	TGCAGCGTAAGGGCGGGGGGGCGCACCGGGGAGCTGTTTTTT	CSVRAGGRTGELFF
TRBV29-1	.	TRBJ2-7	TRBD2	TGCAGCGGGAGCTGGGCGGGGGGTTACGAGCAGTACTTC	CSGSWAGGYEQYF
TRBV2	.	TRBJ1-3	.	TGTGCCAGCAGTGAAGGTCTAGACACCATATATTTT	CASSEGLDTIYF
TRBV19	.	TRBJ1-2	.	TGTGCCAGTAGTCCCCCCCTGCCCAGGGTTGAAAACTATGGCTACACCTTC	CASSPPLPRVENYGYTF
TRBV2	.	TRBJ1-5	TRBD1	TGTGCCAGCAGTCTTGGACAGGGCAATCAGCCCCAGCATTTT	CASSLGQGNQPQHF
TRBV19	.	TRBJ1-3	.	TGTGCCAGTAGTATTCCGGGAAACACCATATATTTT	CASSIPGNTIYF
TRBV18	.	TRBJ2-1	TRBD2	TGTGCCAGCTCACCAACACCCAGCGGGGGGTACAATGAGCAGTTCTTC	CASSPTPSGGYNEQFF
TRBV27	.	TRBJ2-7	.	TGTGCCAGCACAACCGCATATAGCGAGCAGTACTTC	CASTTAYSEQYF
TRBV29-1	few	TRBJ2-7	TRBD2	TGCAGCGTTGACATCCCGGGGGGGTACGAGCAGTACTTC	CSVDIPGGYEQYF
TRBV7-2	.	TRBJ1-4	.	TGTGCCAGCAGCTTAGCCCTCTCAGGGGCCGCAGGGGTACTGTTTTTT	CASSLALSGAAGVLFF
TRBV5-4	.	TRBJ2-3	TRBD1	TGTGCCAGCAGCGTTCTACAGGGGGCGCAGAGCACAGATACGCAGTATTTT	CASSVLQGAQSTDTQYF
TRBV5-1	once	TRBJ2-7	.	TGCGCCAGCAGCGTCGACAGCCGTGTCGAGCAGTACTTC	CASSVDSRVEQYF
TRBV10-3	once	TRBJ2-3	.	TGTGCCATCACCGAGGGAACACAAGATACGCAGTATTTT	CAITEGTQDTQYF
TRBV18	.	TRBJ1-3	TRBD1	TGTGCCAGCTCACCCGCCGGGACAGTTTCAGCTGGAAACACCATATATTTT	CASSPAGTVSAGNTIYF
TRBV24-1	.	TRBJ2-3	.	TGTGCCACCAGTGATTGGGCCAGGAAAAAACCGGAGCAGTATTTT	CATSDWARKKPEQYF
TRBV18	.	TRBJ2-6	TRBD1	TGTGCCAGCTCACCTGACCGGGACAGGGTAATGACTGGGGCCAACGTCCTGACTTTC	CASSPDRDRVMTGANVLTF
TRBV14	.	TRBJ1-2	.	TGTGCCAGCAGCCGCGGAGTCAGCGGGGGGCTTAGCTATGGCTACACCTTC	CASSRGVSGGLSYGYTF
TRBV9	.	TRBJ2-1	TRBD2	TGTGCCAGCAGCCTAGGAAGTAGCGGGGTAGGCTACAATGAGCAGTTCTTC	CASSLGSSGVGYNEQFF
TRBV10-3	.	TRBJ1-1	TRBD1	TGTGCCATCCACGCCTCCCAGGGGGATAACACTGAAGCTTTCTTT	CAIHASQGDNTEAFF
TRBV27	.	TRBJ2-3	.	TGTGCCAGCAGTTTTGGTGGGGGGAGCACAGATACGCAGTATTTT	CASSFGGGSTDTQYF
TRBV7-3	.	TRBJ2-7	TRBD1	TGTGCCAGCAGCAAAACAGGGGCCTCTTACGAGCAGTACTTC	CASSKTGASYEQYF
TRBV19	.	TRBJ2-7	TRBD1	TGTGCCAGTCGCGAAACAGGGGTCTCGCTCTACGAGCAGTACTTC	CASRETGVSLYEQYF
TRBV5-1	.	TRBJ2-1	TRBD2	TGCGCCAGCAGCTTTGGGGGGGAAGTCTCTGAGCAGTTCTTC	CASSFGGEVSEQFF
TRBV2	.	TRBJ1-6	.	TGTGCCAGCAGTGTACTACAGGGTGGCAATTCACCCCTCCACTTT	CASSVLQGGNSPLHF
TRBV7-2	.	TRBJ2-6	.	TGTGCCAGCAGCCCTGGACGGGGGGCGGGCGGGGCCAACGTCCTGACTTTC	CASSPGRGAGGANVLTF
TRBV6-5	few	TRBJ2-3	.	TGTGCCAGCAGCCTCCTTTTGAGGGATACGCAGTATTTT	CASSLLLRDTQYF
TRBV7-8	.	TRBJ1-3	.	TGTGCCAGCAGTGACCAGGGGATGAGCGGAAACACCATATATTTT	CASSDQGMSGNTIYF
TRBV10-3	.	TRBJ2-7	.	TGTGCCATCCTAAGCGGGTACTCCTACGAGCAGTACTTC	CAILSGYSYEQYF
TRBV3-1/TRBV3-2	.	TRBJ1-3	TRBD1	TGTGCCAGCAGCCAATGGACAGGGAATAGTGGAAACACCATATATTTT	CASSQWTGNSGNTIYF
TRBV3-1/TRBV3-2	.	TRBJ1-6	TRBD1	TGTGCCAGCAGCCCAAACAGGGGATTTAATTCACCCCTCCACTTT	CASSPNRGFNSPLHF
TRBV7-2	.	TRBJ2-7	TRBD1	TGTGCCAGCAGCCAGGCCGGGACAGGGTACGAGCAGTACTTC	CASSQAGTGYEQYF
TRBV28	.	TRBJ1-5	.	TGTGCCAGCAGTTTGGCGGGGGTAAATCAGCCCCAGCATTTT	CASSLAGVNQPQHF
TRBV21-1	.	TRBJ2-1	.	TGTGCCAGCAACTTAAGGGGGACACTGATATACAATGAGCAGTTCTTC	CASNLRGTLIYNEQFF
TRBV2	.	TRBJ1-5	TRBD1	TGTGCCAGCAGTGAAGGGACAGGGGGCAATCAGCCCCAGCATTTT	CASSEGTGGNQPQHF
TRBV12-3/TRBV12-4	few	TRBJ1-6	TRBD1	TGTGCCAGCAGTACAGGGGGTGAATCACCCCTCCACTTT	CASSTGGESPLHF
TRBV2	few	TRBJ1-3	.	TGTGCCAGCAGTGTAAAGGGGTCGAGCTCTGGAAACACCATATATTTT	CASSVKGSSSGNTIYF
TRBV5-1	once	TRBJ1-1	.	TGCGCCAGCAGCTTGGACAGTCTGAACACTGAAGCTTTCTTT	CASSLDSLNTEAFF
TRBV3-1/TRBV3-2	.	TRBJ1-1	.	TGTGCCAGCAGCCAACCGTCGGACACTGAAGCTTTCTTT	CASSQPSDTEAFF
TRBV19	.	TRBJ2-5	.	TGTGCCAGTAGTAGGCCCTCTGGAGAGACCCAGTACTTC	CASSRPSGETQYF
TRBV25-1	.	TRBJ1-5	.	TGTGCCAGCCGAGGAAGCAATCAGCCCCAGCATTTT	CASRGSNQPQHF
TRBV7-8	.	TRBJ1-5	.	TGTGCCAGCAGCCAGGCTGGGGCTGGCAATCAGCCCCAGCATTTT	CASSQAGAGNQPQHF
TRBV6-4	once	TRBJ1-1	.	TGTGCCAGCCTGGTCCCCCGGCAGGGTTTT	CASLVPRQGF